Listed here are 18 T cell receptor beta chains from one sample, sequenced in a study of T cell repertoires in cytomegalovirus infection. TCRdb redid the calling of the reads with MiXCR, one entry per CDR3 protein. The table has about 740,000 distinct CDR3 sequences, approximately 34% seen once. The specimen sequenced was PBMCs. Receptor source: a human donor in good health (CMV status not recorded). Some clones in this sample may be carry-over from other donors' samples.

CDR3 DNA: TGTGCCAGCAGTCGGGGTCCGAGCGATACGCAGTATTTT. Protein sequence: CASSRGPSDTQYF. This chain uses TRBV27 with TRBJ2-3, with D maybe TRBD2 (5 bases). Trimming cost V 5 bases and J 6 bases, with 12 bases left between them. CDR1 and CDR2 (germline): MNHEY, SMNVEV (reference sequence). The CDR3 covers 13 residues.

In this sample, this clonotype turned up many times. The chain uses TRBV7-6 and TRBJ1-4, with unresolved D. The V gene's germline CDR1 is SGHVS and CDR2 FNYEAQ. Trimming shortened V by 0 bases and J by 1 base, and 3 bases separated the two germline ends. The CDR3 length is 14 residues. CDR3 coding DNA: TGTGCCAGCAGCTTAGCGGGAACTAATGAAAAACTGTTTTTT. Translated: CASSLAGTNEKLFF.

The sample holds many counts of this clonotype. CDR3 in amino acids: CASSLALSQPQHF. CDR3 coding DNA: TGTGCCAGCAGCTTAGCGCTGAGTCAGCCCCAGCATTTT. The chain combines TRBV7-8 with TRBJ1-5; D unresolved. Germline V gene data show CDR1 as SGHVS and CDR2 as FQNEAQ. The ends were cut back, 0 bases at V and 6 bases at J, with 6 bases in the middle. CDR3 size: 13 residues.

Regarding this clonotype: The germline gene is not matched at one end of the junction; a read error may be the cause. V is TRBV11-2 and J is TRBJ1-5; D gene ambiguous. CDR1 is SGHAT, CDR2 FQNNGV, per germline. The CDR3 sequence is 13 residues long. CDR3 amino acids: CASSFPENHPQHF. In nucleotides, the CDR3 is TGTGCCAGCAGCTTCCCAGAGAATCATCCCCAGCATTTT.

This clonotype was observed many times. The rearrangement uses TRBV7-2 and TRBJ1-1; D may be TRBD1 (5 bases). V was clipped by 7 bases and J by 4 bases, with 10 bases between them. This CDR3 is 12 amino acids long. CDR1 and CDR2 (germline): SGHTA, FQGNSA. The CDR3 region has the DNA TGTGCCAGCACTCGGGGGTCCACTGAAGCTTTCTTT. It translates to CASTRGSTEAFF. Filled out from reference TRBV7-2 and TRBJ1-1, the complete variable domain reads GAGVSQSPSNKVTEKGKDVELRCDPISGHTALYWYRQSLGQGLEFLIYFQGNSAPDKSGLPSDRFSAERTGGSVSTLTIQRTQQEDSAVYLCASTRGSTEAFFGQGTRLTVV.

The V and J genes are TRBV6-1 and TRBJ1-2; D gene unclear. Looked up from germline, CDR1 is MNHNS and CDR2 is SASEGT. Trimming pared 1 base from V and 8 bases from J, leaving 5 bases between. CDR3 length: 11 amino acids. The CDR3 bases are TGTGCCAGCAGTGAAGTGTGGGGCTACACCTTC. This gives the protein CASSEVWGYTF.

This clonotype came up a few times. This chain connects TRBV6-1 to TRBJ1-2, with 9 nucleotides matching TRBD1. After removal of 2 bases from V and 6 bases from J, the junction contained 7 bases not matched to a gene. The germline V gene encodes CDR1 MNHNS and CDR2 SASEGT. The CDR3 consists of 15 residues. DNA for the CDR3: TGTGCCAGCAGTGAAATAGGCCGGGACAGGGATGGCTACACCTTC. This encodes CASSEIGRDRDGYTF.

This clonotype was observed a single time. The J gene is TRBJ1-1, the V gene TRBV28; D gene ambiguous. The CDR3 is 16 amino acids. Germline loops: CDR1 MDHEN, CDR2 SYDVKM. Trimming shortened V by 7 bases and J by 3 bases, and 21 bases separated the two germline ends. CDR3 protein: CASTRNPAPIYTEAFF. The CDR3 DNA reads TGTGCCAGCACCAGGAACCCGGCTCCAATCTACACTGAAGCTTTCTTT.

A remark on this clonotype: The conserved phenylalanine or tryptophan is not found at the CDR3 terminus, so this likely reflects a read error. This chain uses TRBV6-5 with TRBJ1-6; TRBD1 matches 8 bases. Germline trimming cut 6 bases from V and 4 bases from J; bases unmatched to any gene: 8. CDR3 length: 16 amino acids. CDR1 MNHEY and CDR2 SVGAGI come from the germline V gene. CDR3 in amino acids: CASRKDRGPYNSPLHL. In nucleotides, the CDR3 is TGTGCCAGCAGGAAAGACAGGGGCCCTTATAATTCACCCCTCCACTTG.

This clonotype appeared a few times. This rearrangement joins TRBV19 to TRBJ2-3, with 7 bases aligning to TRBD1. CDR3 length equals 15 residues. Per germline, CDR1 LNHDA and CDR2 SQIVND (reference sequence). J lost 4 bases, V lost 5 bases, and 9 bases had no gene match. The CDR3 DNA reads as TGTGCCAGTAGTCCAGCCAGGGGGTGGTCAGATACGCAGTATTTT. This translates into CASSPARGWSDTQYF.

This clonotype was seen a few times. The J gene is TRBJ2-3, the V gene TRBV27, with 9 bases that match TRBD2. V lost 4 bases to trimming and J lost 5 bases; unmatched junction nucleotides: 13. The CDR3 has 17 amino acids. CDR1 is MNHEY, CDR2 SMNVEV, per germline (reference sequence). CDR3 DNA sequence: TGTGCCAGCAGTTATGTTCGGGTCGCGGGAGGGGTAGATACGCAGTATTTT. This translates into CASSYVRVAGGVDTQYF.

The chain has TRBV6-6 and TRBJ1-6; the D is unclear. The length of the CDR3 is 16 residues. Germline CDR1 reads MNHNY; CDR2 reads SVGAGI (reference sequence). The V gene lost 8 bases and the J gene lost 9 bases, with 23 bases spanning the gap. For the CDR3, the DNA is TGTGCCAGCCGCCGGAGGGAAGGCGAATTTGTTTCACCCCTCCACTTT. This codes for CASRRREGEFVSPLHF.

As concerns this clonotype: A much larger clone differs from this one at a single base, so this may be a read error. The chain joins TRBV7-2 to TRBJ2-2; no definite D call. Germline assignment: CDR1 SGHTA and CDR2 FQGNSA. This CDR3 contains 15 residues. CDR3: CASSLVGRNTWELFF. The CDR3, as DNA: TGTGCCAGCAGCTTAGTGGGCAGAAACACCTGGGAGCTGTTTTTT.

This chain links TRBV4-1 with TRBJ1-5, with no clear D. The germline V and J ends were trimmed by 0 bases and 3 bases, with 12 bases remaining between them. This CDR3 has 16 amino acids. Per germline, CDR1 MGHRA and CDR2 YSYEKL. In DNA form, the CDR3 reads TGCGCCAGCAGCCAAGATCGCGGCCTGACCAATCAGCCCCAGCATTTT. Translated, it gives CASSQDRGLTNQPQHF.

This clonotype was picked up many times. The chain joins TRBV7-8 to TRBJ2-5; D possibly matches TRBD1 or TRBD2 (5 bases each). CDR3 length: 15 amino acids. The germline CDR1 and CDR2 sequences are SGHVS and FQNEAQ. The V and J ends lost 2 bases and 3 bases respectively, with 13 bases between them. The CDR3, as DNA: TGTGCCAGCAGCTTAAGAGGGGTCGGGAAAGAGACCCAGTACTTC. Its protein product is CASSLRGVGKETQYF.

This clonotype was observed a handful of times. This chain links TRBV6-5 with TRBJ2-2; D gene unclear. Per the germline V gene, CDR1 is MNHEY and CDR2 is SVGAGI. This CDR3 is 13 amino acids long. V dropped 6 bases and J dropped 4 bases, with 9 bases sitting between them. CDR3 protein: CASSQPITGELFF. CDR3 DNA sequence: TGTGCCAGCAGCCAACCCATCACCGGGGAGCTGTTTTTT.

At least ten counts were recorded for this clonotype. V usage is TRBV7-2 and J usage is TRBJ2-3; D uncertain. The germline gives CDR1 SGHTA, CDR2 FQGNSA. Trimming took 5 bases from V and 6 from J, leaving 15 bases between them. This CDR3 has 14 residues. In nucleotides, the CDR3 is TGTGCCAGCAGCGAAATTCGCCCGCGGGATACGCAGTATTTT. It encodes CASSEIRPRDTQYF.

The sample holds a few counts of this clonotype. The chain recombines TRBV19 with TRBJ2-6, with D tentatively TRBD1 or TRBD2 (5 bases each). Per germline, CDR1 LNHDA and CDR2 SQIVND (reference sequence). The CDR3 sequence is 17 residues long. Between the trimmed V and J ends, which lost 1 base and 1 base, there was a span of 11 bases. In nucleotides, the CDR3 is TGTGCCAGTAGTATAGGGACTCCAGGGTCTGGGGCCAACGTCCTGACTTTC. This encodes CASSIGTPGSGANVLTF.